Following are 13 T cell receptor beta chains from one sample sequenced in a study of blood T cells in healthy people across ages (dated by TCRdb to between 2014 and 2016). The method behind the library was 5' RACE. TCRdb records Illumina HiSeq 2500 as the sequencer. A second PCR of roughly 7 to 11 cycles was performed with a sample-barcoded 5' primer and a J-beta primer mix. TCRdb passed the public sequencing reads through fastp at Q25 and MiXCR, retaining productive beta sequences. Each entry is one CDR3 protein sequence, shown with its most common DNA and genes. The sample has 1.5 million or so distinct CDR3 sequences on record, roughly 45% of them singletons. The top ten clonotypes cover 6.5% to 10% of the sample. The specimen sequenced was blood. The origin of the receptors is a woman in her late teens or twenties in good health.

This chain connects TRBV6-1 to TRBJ2-3; the D call may be TRBD1 or TRBD2 (6 bases each). V lost 7 bases and J 5 bases, leaving 13 bases between the germline ends. Germline V gives CDR1 MNHNS, CDR2 SASEGT. The CDR3 totals 13 residues. CDR3 sequence reads: CASTRGLGDTQYF. CDR3 sequence (DNA): TGTGCCAGCACCCGGGGGCTAGGAGATACGCAGTATTTT.

This clonotype was seen a handful of times. The CDR3: CASSLQIMNTEAFF. The CDR3 region has the DNA TGCGCCAGCAGCTTACAGATCATGAACACTGAAGCTTTCTTT. This chain joins TRBV5-1 and TRBJ1-1; D gene ambiguous. V was shortened by 2 bases and J by 0 bases, with 8 bases between the two germline ends. The CDR3 is 14 amino acids. Germline assignment: CDR1 SGHRS and CDR2 YFSETQ.

This sequence joins TRBV18 and TRBJ2-1, with 13 bases identical to TRBD2. Near its end, the DNA agrees better with TRBJ2-7, so the J call may be wrong. There are 15 residues in the CDR3. CDR1 is KGHSH and CDR2 is LQKENI in the germline V gene. The CDR3: CASSPGLAGDKEQYF. CDR3 nucleotide sequence: TGTGCCAGCTCACCTGGACTAGCGGGAGATAAAGAGCAGTACTTC.

In this sample, this clonotype turned up a few times. This rearrangement joins TRBV7-2 to TRBJ1-6; TRBD1 matches at 7 bases. J gave up 8 bases and V 8 bases, and 6 bases lay outside the gene matches. The CDR3 runs 13 residues. Germline assignment: CDR1 SGHTA and CDR2 FQGNSA. Here the CDR3 DNA reads TGTGCCAGCGGTGGGGACAGACATTCACCCCTCCACTTT. The encoded protein is CASGGDRHSPLHF.

This clonotype showed up many times. The CDR3 spells CASSNINSDTQYF. CDR3 nucleotides: TGTGCCAGCAGTAACATCAATTCAGATACGCAGTATTTT. The V call is TRBV6-5, the J call TRBJ2-3; no clear D gene. The V gene's germline CDR1 is MNHEY and CDR2 SVGAGI. V was cut by 5 bases and J by 4 bases, with 10 bases left in between. The CDR3 contains 13 residues.

The sample holds a few counts of this clonotype. This chain connects TRBV24-1 to TRBJ2-1; D might be TRBD1 or TRBD2, each matching 7 bases. Trimming took 5 bases from V and 5 from J, leaving 18 bases between them. Per the germline V gene, CDR1 is KGHDR and CDR2 is SFDVKD. CDR3 length: 16 amino acids. For the CDR3, the DNA is TGTGCCACCAGTGCTACCGGGCAGGGGGGGAACAATGAGCAGTTCTTC. It translates to CATSATGQGGNNEQFF.

In this sample, this clonotype turned up a few times. The rearrangement joins TRBV12-5 to TRBJ1-2, with D hard to call. The germline V gene encodes CDR1 LGHNT and CDR2 FRNRAP. This CDR3 comprises 15 residues. Trimming cost V 7 bases and J 0 bases, with 15 bases left between them. CDR3 sequence reads: CASEVGVTTNYGYTF. The CDR3 DNA reads as TGTGCTAGTGAGGTAGGAGTAACAACTAACTATGGCTACACCTTC.

This clonotype was detected a few times. The V and J genes are TRBV25-1 and TRBJ2-1; D unresolved. CDR1 is MGHDK and CDR2 is SYGVNS in the germline V gene. CDR3 length: 15 residues. V gave up 2 bases and J gave up 0 bases, with 8 bases separating them. CDR3 bases: TGTGCCAGCAGTGAACCACCCAGCTCCTACAATGAGCAGTTCTTC. This translates into CASSEPPSSYNEQFF.

The chain has TRBV24-1 and TRBJ1-5; D not certain. The V end was cut by 3 bases, the J end by 5 bases, with 7 bases between. The CDR3 sequence is 13 residues long. Germline V gene data show CDR1 as KGHDR and CDR2 as SFDVKD. The CDR3 protein is CATSDERDQPQHF. The CDR3 DNA sequence: TGTGCCACCAGTGATGAGCGGGATCAGCCCCAGCATTTT.

The V call is TRBV20-1, the J call TRBJ1-2; D is ambiguous. The CDR3 length is 14 residues. Germline loops: CDR1 DFQATT, CDR2 SNEGSKA (reference sequence). Deletions cut 6 bases from V and 1 base from J, with 15 bases between. CDR3 region: CSAPPFALNYGYTF. The CDR3 bases are TGCAGTGCCCCACCTTTTGCGCTTAACTATGGCTACACCTTC.

V and J are TRBV27 and TRBJ2-4; TRBD1 agrees at 12 bases. The end of the DNA aligns better with TRBJ2-7, so the J call may be wrong. The CDR3 has 14 amino acids. The germline V gene encodes CDR1 MNHEY and CDR2 SMNVEV (reference sequence). CDR3 amino acids: CASSPGTGGSEQYF. The CDR3 DNA is TGTGCCAGCAGTCCCGGGACAGGGGGCTCCGAGCAGTACTTC.

CDR3 DNA sequence: TGTGCCATCAGTGAGTCCGACCCTAATTCACCCCTCCACTTT. It is translated as CAISESDPNSPLHF. V and J are TRBV10-3 and TRBJ1-6; D gene unclear. The CDR3 has 14 amino acids. The V end was cut by 0 bases, the J end by 6 bases, with 6 bases between. Germline values: CDR1 ENHRY, CDR2 SYGVKD.

J is TRBJ1-1 and V is TRBV5-1, with a tentative D call TRBD1 (5 bases). Germline V gives CDR1 SGHRS, CDR2 YFSETQ. CDR3 size: 15 residues. The V end was cut by 0 bases, the J end by 1 base, with 10 bases between. The CDR3: CASSLAFQGNTEAFF. The CDR3, as DNA: TGCGCCAGCAGCTTGGCCTTCCAGGGGAACACTGAAGCTTTCTTT.